Reported below is one T cell receptor (beta chain). No antigen is known for it. The data originate from a study of T cell responses to AZD1222 COVID-19 vaccine. At the level of the study: Analyses pooled second doses at about 4 or about 12 weeks. The study, taken as a whole, reports: Seropositivity was recorded at baseline in only 6 or 7 AZD1222 recipients. Possibly, clonal diversity was underestimated; donors were largely white British and included more females. Of spike-specific TCRs, nearly half reportedly target regions left unmutated in variants.

Profiled with immunoSEQ multiplex PCR; TCRdb holds only in-frame clones, not every one. Among roughly 150,000 clones listed, approximately 90% were seen once. This CDR3 comprises 15 residues. CDR1 is SGHTA and CDR2 is FQGNSA in the germline V gene. Trimming stripped 0 bases from V and 4 bases from J, with 10 bases between. This chain uses TRBV7-2 with TRBJ2-1, with D possibly being TRBD2 (5 bases). This TCR was sampled from an adult in good health. The input for sequencing was peripheral blood, taken on day 0 of AZD1222 vaccination. Here the CDR3 reads CASSLARRPYNEQFF. In DNA, the CDR3 is TGTGCCAGCAGCTTAGCGAGGAGGCCGTACAATGAGCAGTTCTTC.